A selection of T cell receptor beta chains follows, all from one sample in a study of cytomegalovirus exposure and HLA in healthy donors. Measured with immunoSEQ multiplex PCR; TCRdb has only the in-frame clones, and not every one. In the table there are around 160,000 clones, just under 75% of which are singletons. Sequences were obtained from PBMCs. The source is a young woman in good health and CMV-seronegative. The CDR3 runs from the conserved cysteine through the conserved F or W.

v_gene	j_gene	CDR3aa
TRBV28	TRBJ1-1	CASSQFAGPMGTEAFF
TRBV5-4	TRBJ2-7	CASSLGGASYEQYF
TRBV5-1	TRBJ1-6	CASSSGTRNSPLHF
TRBV9	TRBJ2-1	CASSGSTHRGGYNEQFF
TRBV9	TRBJ1-5	CASSVDGNQPQHF
TRBV28	TRBJ1-1	CASSLYGTAVPEAFF
TRBV5-4	-	CASRTGGQDSYEQYF
TRBV2	TRBJ2-7	CASTWGGHSDEQYF
TRBV2	TRBJ2-1	CASSDPSGPEQFF
TRBV5-4	TRBJ1-5	CASSFGGLSNQPQHF
TRBV28	TRBJ1-6	CASSMPGQVNSPLHF
TRBV10-3	TRBJ2-2	CAISSGQGADGELFF
TRBV6-1	TRBJ1-3	CASWGTGSGNTIYF
TRBV19	TRBJ2-5	CASSIGLGTGEETQYF
TRBV15	TRBJ1-5	CATSRDTGARRQPQHF
TRBV7-2	TRBJ2-7	CASSLYWGPYEQYF
TRBV18	TRBJ2-5	CASSPPRGQETQYF
TRBV4-3	TRBJ1-2	CASSHLTGGLLNYGYTF
TRBV27	TRBJ1-4	CASRKGDATNEKLFF
TRBV28	TRBJ1-4	CASSPGGRGTNEKLFF
TRBV28	TRBJ1-3	CASSERGYRDSGNTIYF
TRBV5-1	TRBJ2-3	CASSLDRVPRDTQYF
TRBV5-8	TRBJ2-3	CASSLRSADTQYF
TRBV11-2	TRBJ1-2	CASTTARRLGYGYTF
TRBV7-6	TRBJ2-7	CASSLTSGGYEQYF
TRBV4-1	TRBJ1-2	CASSQRMTGDGYTF
TRBV6-1	TRBJ2-5	CASSEISESRPYQETQYF
TRBV7-8	TRBJ2-7	CASSLPLGSGDEGAYEQYF
TRBV18	TRBJ2-2	CASSPRQENTGELFF
TRBV28	TRBJ2-5	CASSLPGLAEFSETQYF
TRBV27	TRBJ1-5	CASSLSIGGPPNQPQHF
TRBV27	TRBJ2-1	CASSSYNGRVYNEQFF
TRBV6-6	TRBJ2-2	CASSTDGTGVAGELFF
TRBV13	TRBJ1-2	CASSSWAGGYGYTF
TRBV5-8	TRBJ1-3	CASSSRDRRNTIYF
TRBV5-1	TRBJ2-1	CASSLVPGQSNEQFF
TRBV19	TRBJ1-5	CASHRESINQPQHF
TRBV10-3	TRBJ1-3	CAINESGGHGNTIYF
TRBV10-3	TRBJ2-1	CAISDPGQKRINEQFF
TRBV7-9	TRBJ2-1	CASSPQTWTGGPNEQFF
TRBV7-7	TRBJ2-1	CASSFEAGANNEQFF
TRBV7-8	TRBJ2-2	CASSSSGTGITGELFF
TRBV28	TRBJ1-5	CASHQHTGSIGNQPQHF
TRBV6-5	TRBJ2-7	CASRRDRGFSEQYF
TRBV19	TRBJ2-7	CASSISRGGGPYEQYF
TRBV10-2	TRBJ1-5	CASREEGSNQPQHF
TRBV27	TRBJ1-4	CASSLSRVTNEKLFF
TRBV5-8	TRBJ1-3	CASSFGDIRNTIYF
TRBV6-6	TRBJ1-1	CASRNSRDSSLAFF
TRBV21-1	TRBJ2-2	CASSKVEGRRTRFPGELFF
TRBV5-6	TRBJ1-2	CASSPQEHYYGYTF
TRBV6-5	TRBJ1-2	CASSYSGTGNHYGYTF